Sequencing of this T cell receptor beta chain was carried out in a study of cytomegalovirus exposure and HLA in healthy donors (dated by TCRdb to the late 2010s). Study-wide context: An earlier analysis of 587 of the donors reported 276 Gb of sequence data and around 110 million unique TCR beta sequences from some 180 million T cells. An early release covering roughly 600 HLA-typed donors comprised approximately 300 gigabases of sequencing data and some 79 million unique TCR sequences. Of the 300 to 500 genotyped donors, 81% were placed in the genetic ancestry cluster associated with self-reported Caucasian donors. The study aimed to test whether cataloging public T cell receptors could reveal signatures of past pathogen exposure. The study profiled the T cell repertoires of approximately 700 subjects by immunosequencing and related them to cytomegalovirus serostatus. Besides the first cohort of hundreds of subjects, a separate validation cohort made up of about 120 different subjects was used. High-throughput TCR immunosequencing, statistical association of individual TCRs with disease status, and machine learning were combined to predict cytomegalovirus infection status. In a later analysis, previously published TCR beta repertoires from 666 donors were re-analyzed and high-resolution HLA genotyping was added so that TCR occurrence patterns could be studied. The later analysis used no new phenotypic data to find candidate immune exposures, relying instead on TCR beta sequences and their occurrence across donors. In an earlier analysis of around 540 of the donors, high-throughput TCR beta sequencing was used to judge whether each TCR beta V gene segment behaved as functional or pseudogenic. Donor age, sex, ethnicity and CMV serostatus were collected together with the repertoire data. A later genetic analysis used genome-wide SNP genotypes for about 65% of the roughly 670 donors, treating that subset as a discovery cohort. Every discovery cohort repertoire had been produced on one sequencing platform. Class I and class II HLA loci were covered by the typing at four-digit resolution. Typing coverage differed by locus: A, B, C, DRB1 and DQB1 were typed in roughly 620-640 donors, DQA1 in roughly 510, DPA1 in some 610, and DPB1 in around 440. Because of strong linkage in the cohort, four to six DR-DQ haplotypes were treated as single units for association and clustering. Among about 410 genotyped donors of the cohort, an average of roughly 230,000 unique TCR beta nucleotide sequences was sequenced per donor, of which roughly 18% were non-productive.

In total, around 600 healthy bone marrow donors made up the cohort. At the time of sampling, all cohort members were nominally healthy, though unrecorded immune exposures were likely present. The donor tested CMV seropositive, placing the donor among the roughly 300 seropositive members of the cohort. A peripheral blood sample was provided by each donor, and peripheral blood mononuclear cells were used for TCR beta sequencing. The Qiagen DNeasy Blood Extraction Kit was used to extract genomic DNA from the blood cell samples. The library was produced with the immunoSEQ multiplex PCR assay. For the multiplex PCR, a mixture combining 60 forward primers for TCR Vbeta segments and 13 reverse primers for TCR Jbeta segments was used. Amplification of the CDR3 region of rearranged TCR beta genes was performed with a multiplex PCR assay on genomic DNA. The amplified TCR beta libraries were sequenced on the Illumina HiSeq System as 87-base-pair reads. The paper's processing steps were these. Across the 600 to 700 repertoires, a later analysis counted 80 million or so unique TCR beta chains, roughly 11 million of which were shared by at least two donors. Raw reads were error-corrected and collapsed into unique sequences with a nearest-neighbor algorithm that merged closely related sequences to remove PCR and sequencing errors. To assign V, D and J gene segments, CDR3 sequences were aligned to IMGT reference sequences. For a sequence to be retained, a match of at least six nucleotides was required to both a V gene segment and a J gene segment. Rearrangements were called productive when the CDR3 lacked stop codons and stayed in frame with V and J; all others were non-productive. Following IMGT convention, CDR3 was defined as the stretch from the second conserved V-encoded cysteine up to the conserved J-encoded phenylalanine. In an earlier analysis of more than 550 of the donors, sequences lacking an unambiguous match to a single V gene segment were excluded. In an earlier analysis of several hundred of the donors, V segments were called functional above 56.7% productive rearrangements and were called segregating when the between-donor standard deviation exceeded 5%. A statistical classification framework was built to diagnose cytomegalovirus status from the catalog of TCR beta chain sequences. A later analysis assigned V and J genes by comparing TCR nucleotide sequences with IMGT/GENE-DB human TR gene sequences. The TCRdist pipeline was used in a later analysis to assign CDR3 sequences and most-parsimonious VDJ recombination scenarios. A later analysis defined each TCR beta chain by its CDR3 amino acid sequence plus V-gene family, and excluded reads lacking a unique V-gene family. In a later analysis, around 650 highly shared, low-generation-probability nucleotide sequences were removed to address suspected cross-contamination and a sequencing artifact. For each public chain, a later analysis derived a clonal expansion index from normalized ranks of inferred template counts within each repertoire. Generation probabilities in a later analysis came from a VDJ recombination model fitted to out-of-frame rearrangements, and those results were checked against IGoR. In a later analysis, TCR-TCR, TCR-HLA and TCR-CMV co-occurrence was scored with hypergeometric tests, and a repertoire-size bias correction was applied to TCR pairs. In a later analysis, false discovery rates were estimated by permuting HLA or CMV assignments 20 times. In a later analysis, co-occurring TCRs were grouped with DBSCAN, and TCRdist sequence similarity was added when clustering was performed within HLA-allele-positive subsets. Repertoires with fewer than 30,000 or more than 120,000 public chains were left out of co-occurrence clustering, as were about five repertoires with anomalous nucleotide sharing. What TCRdb holds here is the immuneACCESS table cut down to in-frame rearrangements. Part of the clones is not present; checked against another copy, under half of the missing clones reflect an unresolved V gene, and the others are unexplained. V and J calls and clone size come straight from that table; D and trimming were deduced from the DNA. The sample records about 67,000 clones, roughly 80% of which are singletons. The top ten constitute over 7% of the sample.

Summary of the overall study and its limitations: Sequencing depth was assumed to be roughly uniform across donors in the presence/absence analyses, though that assumption may not hold. The classifier was reported to diagnose cytomegalovirus status with high specificity and sensitivity in both the original and validation cohorts. A further reported finding was that TCR beta sequences accurately predicted the HLA-A and HLA-B alleles for most subjects in the first cohort. In the study, approximately 150 TCR beta chains were listed as associated with cytomegalovirus. CMV serostatus was the only immune exposure information available for the cohort. A later genetic analysis associated a missense DCLRE1C variant with V-gene and J-gene trimming of TCR beta chains, and an independent cohort replicated the association. Across donors, most TCR sequences were observed very rarely, whereas some public TCRs were present in many individuals. In a later analysis, HLA-associated TCR beta chains showed more clonal expansion and lower generation probabilities than non-associated chains that were equally common. In a later analysis, TCR association rates were found to vary across HLA loci, with the most associated TCRs seen for DRB1 alleles and the fewest for HLA-C alleles. About 17 rarely observed V segments, including chromosome 9 orphons, were excluded from the earlier analysis of approximately 600 of the donors because counts were too low. Because HLA typing was missing for some donors at each locus, association tests included only the typed subset. Compared with the roughly 670-donor mean, donors in an Asian-associated ancestry cluster had fewer N-insertions in productive TCRs, according to a later genetic analysis. Because the 87-base-pair reads could not distinguish some IMGT-functional V segments, including TRBV6-2 and TRBV6-3, those segments were excluded. A later analysis reported that several top co-occurrence clusters appeared linked to parvovirus B19, influenza, CMV and Epstein-Barr virus. Strong co-occurrence of HLA alleles, especially DR and DQ, made assigning TCR associations to individual alleles difficult. A cluster of highly shared sequence variants was judged likely to represent a technical artifact of the sequencing pipeline. Only TCR beta chains were sequenced in this cohort, and the absence of alpha or paired-chain data limited detectable features. Linkage disequilibrium might explain the correlated functional status among segregating V segments, but an unknown experimental factor could not be ruled out. Three of the identified cytomegalovirus-associated TCR beta chains were confirmed in vitro to be specific for cytomegalovirus antigens. Broadly in line with IMGT annotations, most TCR beta V segments showed up in productive rearrangements about 87% or about 30% of the time in an earlier analysis of several hundred of the donors. The authors suggested that the approach could potentially be generalized to other disease states and immunological phenotypes. In a later analysis, most CMV-associated TCR beta chains were found to appear HLA-restricted, with HLA associations seemingly driven largely by CMV exposure. At a false discovery rate of 0.05, a later analysis linked approximately 18,000 TCR beta sequences to specific HLA alleles.

Taken from the germline V gene (reference sequence), the CDR1 and CDR2 loops are MNHEY and SMNVEV. V is cut by 0 bases and J by 0 bases, and the space between the germline ends is 9 bases. Counted from cysteine to phenylalanine, this CDR3 has 16 amino acids. CDR3 DNA only is kept here, 48 bases in frame from base 1. Remarks on this clone: Its cognate antigen has yet to be identified. Per-nucleotide qualities are absent, and no much larger clonotype sits a single base away.

Sequences were obtained from PBMCs. This chain joins TRBV27 to TRBJ1-3; the best D guess is TRBD1, with 5 bases matching. The sequence derives from a man aged 55 to 70 in good health and CMV-seropositive. The sequenced DNA: TGTGCCAGCAGTTTATCGGCAGGGCACTCTGGAAACACCATATATTTT. Translated, this gives CASSLSAGHSGNTIYF.